This T cell receptor beta chain is drawn from a study of cytomegalovirus exposure and HLA in healthy donors. Study observations and caveats: Reportedly, fewer N-insertions than the roughly 700-donor mean appeared in an Asian-associated ancestry cluster in a later analysis. Donor immune exposure was known only as CMV serostatus. More clonal expansion characterized HLA-associated TCR beta chains than equally common others in a later analysis. HLA-A and HLA-B allele assignments for most subjects were reportedly predicted accurately using TCR beta sequences.

In the PCR, 60 Vbeta and 13 Jbeta primers were used. Data came from immunoSEQ multiplex PCR; TCRdb stores just in-frame clones and leaves some out. Seen here are 95,000 to 150,000 clones, about two thirds observed once, and the top ten hold approximately 3.5%. This clone has only one observation. Its antigen is not known. Sample: PBMCs. The origin of this receptor is a man aged 30-40 years in good health and CMV-seronegative.

The CDR3: CASSPQGFSTNEKLFF. The CDR3 DNA follows: TGTGCCAGCAGCCCACAGGGGTTTTCAACTAATGAAAAACTGTTTTTT. The gene calls are TRBV11-2 and TRBJ1-4, with TRBD1 identical over 7 bases. Germline assignment: CDR1 SGHAT and CDR2 FQNNGV. CDR3 length: 16 amino acids. The V segment lost 5 bases and the J segment 0 bases; nucleotides outside the gene matches: 6.